The 18 T cell receptor beta chains below were found in one sample sequenced in a study of ipilimumab plus nivolumab after autologous stem cell transplantation. Sequenced by immunoSEQ multiplex PCR; TCRdb stores in-frame clones only, minus some. The repertoire holds under 2,000 clones, with about 89% as singletons. Material: PBMCs, obtained in a trial of ipilimumab plus nivolumab as post-transplant consolidation. The receptors come from a male donor with multiple myeloma.

J is TRBJ2-1 and V is TRBV4-1, with 8 bases identical to TRBD2. This CDR3 spans 17 amino acids. Germline V gives CDR1 MGHRA, CDR2 YSYEKL. The trim removed 1 base at V and 2 bases at J, leaving 7 bases unmatched. The CDR3 coding sequence is TGCGCCAGCAGCCAAGTCCGGACTAGCAGCACCTACAATGAGCAGTTCTTC. This encodes CASSQVRTSSTYNEQFF.

The chain uses TRBV30 and TRBJ1-1; 7 bases map to TRBD1. The trim removed 2 bases at V and 11 bases at J, leaving 14 bases unmatched. The CDR3 sequence is 14 residues long. Looked up from germline, CDR1 is GTSNPN and CDR2 is SVGIG (reference sequence). The CDR3 sequence is CAWSRGVTGSLAFF. CDR3 sequence (DNA): TGTGCCTGGAGTCGGGGCGTGACAGGGAGCCTGGCTTTCTTT.

This rearrangement joins TRBV4-1 to TRBJ1-2; D is unresolved. This CDR3 is built from 15 residues. The V gene lost 1 base and the J gene lost 2 bases, with 11 bases spanning the gap. CDR1 is MGHRA and CDR2 is YSYEKL in the germline V gene. CDR3 sequence reads: CASSQARGPNYGYTF. The CDR3 DNA follows: TGCGCCAGCAGCCAAGCGCGCGGGCCGAACTATGGCTACACCTTC.

This chain joins TRBV2 and TRBJ2-2, with no clear D. The germline V and J ends were trimmed by 7 bases and 1 base, with 7 bases remaining between them. From germline, CDR1 is SNHLY and CDR2 FYNNEI. This CDR3 comprises 13 residues. The CDR3 region is CASNRENTGELFF. CDR3 DNA sequence: TGTGCCAGCAATAGGGAGAACACCGGGGAGCTGTTTTTT. The full variable domain, rest sourced from reference TRBV2 and TRBJ2-2, is EPEVTQTPSHQVTQMGQEVILRCVPISNHLYFYWYRQILGQKVEFLVSFYNNEISEKSEIFDDQFSVERPDGSNFTLKIRSTKLEDSAMYFCASNRENTGELFFGEGSRLTVL.

The chain carries TRBV11-2 and TRBJ1-2; D remains ambiguous. Germline CDR1 is SGHAT and CDR2 is FQNNGV. This CDR3 comprises 15 residues. Between the trimmed V and J ends, which lost 2 bases and 6 bases, there was a span of 16 bases. The CDR3 sequence is CASSLSFSGINGYTF. The CDR3 bases are TGTGCCAGCAGCTTAAGTTTTTCGGGGATCAATGGCTACACCTTC.

The genes are TRBV27 and TRBJ2-7; 12 positions match TRBD1. Looked up from germline, CDR1 is MNHEY and CDR2 is SMNVEV (reference sequence). After removal of 6 bases from V and 4 bases from J, the junction contained 7 bases not matched to a gene. The CDR3 is 15 residues long. CDR3 in amino acids: CASSSPGQGAYEQYF. CDR3 nucleotides: TGTGCCAGCAGCTCCCCGGGACAGGGGGCTTACGAGCAGTACTTC.

The chain has TRBV27 and TRBJ2-3; perhaps TRBD2 as D (6 bases). The CDR3 covers 16 residues. Deletions cut 3 bases from V and 1 base from J, with 14 bases between. CDR1 and CDR2 (germline): MNHEY, SMNVEV (reference sequence). Written as DNA, the CDR3 is TGTGCCAGCAGTTTGGTGGGGGAGGCTGGCACAGATACGCAGTATTTT. This sequence encodes CASSLVGEAGTDTQYF.

The chain combines TRBV19 with TRBJ1-1; a weak D match, TRBD1 (6 bases). The CDR3 extends over 13 amino acids. Germline CDR1 LNHDA, CDR2 SQIVND (reference sequence). Deletions cut 6 bases from V and 8 bases from J, with 16 bases between. The CDR3 protein is CASRENRVAEAFF. In DNA form, the CDR3 reads TGTGCCAGTAGGGAAAACAGGGTCGCCGAAGCTTTCTTT.

This clone was counted only a few times. CDR3 bases: TGCGCCAGCAGCTCCGGGACTAGCGGGACCAATGAGCAGTTCTTC. Translation gives CASSSGTSGTNEQFF. The rearrangement uses TRBV5-1 and TRBJ2-1; 13 bases fit TRBD2. The CDR3 covers 15 residues. V trimming: 3 bases; J trimming: 6 bases; junction bases outside the gene matches: 3. Germline V gene lookup returns CDR1 SGHRS and CDR2 YFSETQ.

The chain carries TRBV29-1 and TRBJ2-3; possible D gene TRBD2, 6 bases. The V gene lost 5 bases and the J gene lost 1 base, with 10 bases spanning the gap. Germline CDR1 is SQVTM and CDR2 is ANQGSEA. This CDR3 contains 13 residues. In DNA form, the CDR3 reads TGCAGCGTTCCGGGGGTTGGCACAGATACGCAGTATTTT. Its translation is CSVPGVGTDTQYF.

The chain is built from TRBV7-9 and TRBJ2-7, with D possibly TRBD1 on 6 matching bases. The CDR3 sequence is 12 residues long. With 5 bases removed from V and 5 bases from J, the gap between germline ends came to 10 bases. In germline, CDR1 is SEHNR, CDR2 FQNEAQ (reference sequence). This CDR3 is CASSLTGNEQYF. The CDR3 DNA sequence: TGTGCCAGCAGCCTCACAGGGAACGAGCAGTACTTC.

The genes are TRBV5-4 and TRBJ2-5, with 10 bases aligning to TRBD2. Germline V gene data show CDR1 as SGHNT and CDR2 as YYREEE (reference sequence). Unmatched junction bases numbered 4, after V lost 2 bases and J lost 6 bases. This CDR3 comprises 14 residues. CDR3 loop: CASSLAGGPQTQYF. The CDR3 DNA is TGTGCCAGCAGCTTAGCGGGGGGGCCGCAGACCCAGTACTTC.

The chain joins TRBV7-8 to TRBJ1-2, with a weak D call TRBD1 (6 bases). CDR1 and CDR2 (germline): SGHVS, FQNEAQ. The V and J ends lost 4 bases and 8 bases respectively, with 14 bases between them. This CDR3 region has 13 residues. The CDR3 protein is CASSSQGFGGYTF. The CDR3 bases are TGTGCCAGCAGCTCCCAGGGGTTTGGGGGCTACACCTTC.

In its sample, this clone was seen once. V and J are TRBV7-9 and TRBJ2-1; D is perhaps TRBD2 (5 bases). The CDR3 extends over 17 amino acids. In germline, CDR1 is SEHNR, CDR2 FQNEAQ (reference sequence). V lost 7 bases, J lost 4 bases, and 23 bases lay in between. The CDR3 protein is CASIPQLRAPAYNEQFF. DNA for the CDR3: TGTGCCAGCATCCCTCAACTGCGGGCCCCCGCGTACAATGAGCAGTTCTTC.

This clone was detected once. This chain links TRBV9 with TRBJ2-3; a weak D match, TRBD1 (6 bases). The CDR3 length is 16 residues. The V end was cut by 0 bases, the J end by 0 bases, with 11 bases between. Germline V CDR1 and CDR2: SGDLS, YYNGEE. Here the CDR3 reads CASSVEGVSSTDTQYF. CDR3 nucleotides: TGTGCCAGCAGCGTAGAGGGGGTCTCTAGCACAGATACGCAGTATTTT.

The gene calls are TRBV6-1 and TRBJ2-7; no definite D call. Germline V gene data show CDR1 as MNHNS and CDR2 as SASEGT. There are 17 residues in the CDR3. V was shortened by 1 base and J by 2 bases, with 18 bases between the two germline ends. The chain's CDR3 is CASSEGSVHPSPYEQYF. CDR3 in DNA: TGTGCCAGCAGTGAAGGGAGCGTCCACCCTAGTCCCTACGAGCAGTACTTC.

The chain combines TRBV7-2 with TRBJ2-1; 9 bases align to TRBD2. The CDR3 spans 15 residues. From germline, CDR1 is SGHTA and CDR2 FQGNSA. The ends lost 5 bases at V and 3 bases at J; junction bases unmatched: 5. The CDR3 sequence: CASSPWTSDYNEQFF. Written as DNA, the CDR3 is TGTGCCAGCAGCCCTTGGACTAGCGACTACAATGAGCAGTTCTTC.

The chain recombines TRBV5-8 with TRBJ1-2; D is perhaps TRBD1 (5 bases). There are 13 residues in the CDR3. Germline CDR1 is SGHTS and CDR2 is YDEGEE. The V and J ends lost 4 bases and 7 bases respectively, with 14 bases between them. The CDR3 DNA follows: TGTGCCAGCAGCCTCTTGGGGGGGACTGGCTACACCTTC. It encodes CASSLLGGTGYTF.